Listed here are 24 T cell receptor beta chains from one sample, sequenced in a study of cytomegalovirus exposure and HLA in healthy donors. The PCR used 60 Vbeta and 13 Jbeta primers. Profiling relied on immunoSEQ multiplex PCR, and the TCRdb table lists in-frame clones only, not all of them. The top ten clones hold over 0.3% of a sample with fewer than 300,000 clones, around 80% of them seen once. Sequencing used PBMCs. These receptors all stem from a girl aged 2-10 years in good health and CMV-seronegative.

This clone was observed a single time. The rearrangement links TRBV5-1 to TRBJ2-1, with 8 positions matching TRBD2. Per the germline V gene, CDR1 is SGHRS and CDR2 is YFSETQ. The V and J ends lost 7 bases and 7 bases, in that order; junction bases with no gene match: 7. This CDR3 has 13 residues. The CDR3 here is CASRRRGDNEQFF. The CDR3 nucleotides read TGCGCCAGCCGGAGGCGGGGGGATAATGAGCAGTTCTTC. Full variable domain (remainder filled in from reference TRBV5-1 and TRBJ2-1): KAGVTQTPRYLIKTRGQQVTLSCSPISGHRSVSWYQQTPGQGLQFLFEYFSETQRNKGNFPGRFSGRQFSNSRSEMNVSTLELGDSALYLCASRRRGDNEQFFGPGTRLTVL.

Notes on this clone: The sample holds other DNA sequences that translate to the same CDR3. The V and J genes are TRBV7-6 and TRBJ2-1, with 16 bases that match TRBD2. The CDR3 covers 17 residues. Trimming cost V 1 base and J 8 bases; bases outside gene matches: 5. CDR1 is SGHVS and CDR2 is FNYEAQ in the germline V gene. This CDR3 is CASSLESGLAGGYEQFF. As DNA, the CDR3 is TGTGCCAGCAGCTTAGAGTCGGGACTAGCGGGGGGGTATGAGCAGTTCTTC.

V usage is TRBV19 and J usage is TRBJ1-1; TRBD1 matches 7 bases. The CDR3 runs 15 residues. Losses at the gene ends were 7 bases for V and 6 bases for J; bases not matched to a gene: 14. Germline lookup yields CDR1 LNHDA and CDR2 SQIVND (reference sequence). The CDR3 DNA reads TGTGCCAGTACGCTTAATAGGGGGCGTGGGGCTGAAGCTTTCTTT. Its translation: CASTLNRGRGAEAFF.

CDR3 nucleotide sequence: TGTGCCAGCAGCTTAGCGGGGTCAGGACTAGCGGCTTTTTACGAGCAGTACTTC. The encoded protein is CASSLAGSGLAAFYEQYF. V usage is TRBV7-8 and J usage is TRBJ2-7, with 10 positions matching TRBD2. The J segment lost 4 bases and the V segment lost 0 bases, leaving 12 bases of the junction unmatched. The CDR3 is made up of 18 amino acids. Germline V gene sequence: CDR1 SGHVS, CDR2 FQNEAQ. Using reference TRBV7-8 and TRBJ2-7 for the parts outside the CDR3, the full variable domain is GAGVSQSPRYKVAKRGQDVALRCDPISGHVSLFWYQQALGQGPEFLTYFQNEAQLDKSGLPSDRFFAERPEGSVSTLKIQRTQQEDSAVYLCASSLAGSGLAAFYEQYFGPGTRLTVT.

This clone was picked up a small number of times. The chain carries TRBV9 and TRBJ2-5; 15 nucleotides match TRBD2. Trimming removed 4 bases from V and 5 bases from J; junction bases left unmatched: 6. Germline V gives CDR1 SGDLS, CDR2 YYNGEE. The CDR3 is 16 amino acids. The CDR3 reads CASSRTSGGAGETQYF. DNA for the CDR3: TGTGCCAGCAGCAGGACTAGCGGGGGGGCCGGGGAGACCCAGTACTTC.

V gene TRBV6-5 combines with J gene TRBJ1-5, with a tentative D call TRBD1 (6 bases). CDR1 and CDR2 (germline): MNHEY, SVGAGI. The CDR3 totals 15 residues. V was cut by 4 bases and J by 4 bases, with 14 bases left in between. CDR3 nucleotides: TGTGCCAGCAGTTCCGGGACAAGTGGGAATCAGCCCCAGCATTTT. This translates into CASSSGTSGNQPQHF.

V is TRBV27 and J is TRBJ1-5, with D unclear. Germline CDR1 is MNHEY and CDR2 is SMNVEV (reference sequence). This CDR3 comprises 16 residues. V lost 3 bases and J lost 0, with 12 bases in between. Written as DNA, the CDR3 is TGTGCCAGCAGTTTTTCCCGAGATTATAGCAATCAGCCCCAGCATTTT. Translation: CASSFSRDYSNQPQHF.

J is TRBJ2-4 and V is TRBV5-4; 9 bases fit TRBD2. The CDR3 is 16 amino acids. V lost 5 bases, J lost 4 bases, and 10 bases stayed unmatched. Germline V gene lookup returns CDR1 SGHNT and CDR2 YYREEE (reference sequence). CDR3 nucleotide sequence: TGTGCCAGCAGGAATTATAGCGGGGGATTAAAAAACATTCAGTACTTC. Its protein is CASRNYSGGLKNIQYF.

The V gene is TRBV28, the J gene TRBJ1-2, with 7 bases that match TRBD1. The CDR3 runs 14 residues. V lost 6 bases, J lost 4 bases, and 8 bases stayed unmatched. The germline V gene has CDR1 MDHEN and CDR2 SYDVKM. The CDR3 reads CASSERGRSYGYTF. The CDR3 DNA follows: TGTGCCAGCAGCGAAAGGGGGCGCTCCTATGGCTACACCTTC.

The CDR3 DNA reads as TGTGCCAGCAGCAAAGGGAGGGGGGGGCCGCACAATGAGCAGTTCTTC. Translated, it gives CASSKGRGGPHNEQFF. This chain joins TRBV21-1 and TRBJ2-1; TRBD2, the table's D call, lacks a check against the DNA. TRBV21-1 is a documented pseudogene. The length of the CDR3 is 16 residues.

This clone was seen only a few times. This sequence joins TRBV7-9 and TRBJ1-3; no definite D call. V lost 4 bases, J lost 4 bases, and 14 bases lay in between. The CDR3 runs to 15 residues. CDR1 and CDR2 from the germline V gene are SEHNR and FQNEAQ (reference sequence). This CDR3 reads CASSSSGRIGNTIYF. CDR3 in DNA: TGTGCCAGCAGCTCCAGCGGGAGGATCGGAAACACCATATATTTT.

In DNA form, the CDR3 reads TGTGCCAGCAGAGAACACTATAGCAATCAGCCCCAGCATTTT. It yields the protein CASREHYSNQPQHF. The chain couples TRBV6-1 to TRBJ1-5; no definite D call. The CDR3 spans 14 residues. The V end was cut by 6 bases, the J end by 0 bases, with 9 bases between. In germline, CDR1 is MNHNS, CDR2 SASEGT.

The CDR3 loop reads CASSLWQGSNQPQHF. The CDR3 DNA sequence: TGTGCCAGCAGCTTGTGGCAGGGGAGCAATCAGCCCCAGCATTTT. The chain uses TRBV5-8 and TRBJ1-5, with D perhaps matching TRBD1 (6 bases). CDR3 length: 15 amino acids. Germline V gene sequence: CDR1 SGHTS, CDR2 YDEGEE. Trimming pared 1 base from V and 1 base from J, leaving 9 bases between.

The chain recombines TRBV6-5 with TRBJ2-3; 11 bases line up with TRBD2. Germline V gene lookup returns CDR1 MNHEY and CDR2 SVGAGI. V trimming: 3 bases; J trimming: 2 bases; junction bases outside the gene matches: 1. The CDR3 spans 15 residues. The DNA for the CDR3 is TGTGCCAGCAGTTATAGCGGGAGGGCCACAGATACGCAGTATTTT. Its protein is CASSYSGRATDTQYF.

The chain recombines TRBV6-1 with TRBJ1-2, with D perhaps matching TRBD1 (5 bases). The V gene lost 4 bases and the J gene lost 6 bases, with 12 bases spanning the gap. CDR1 MNHNS and CDR2 SASEGT come from the germline V gene. The CDR3 length is 13 residues. As DNA, the CDR3 is TGTGCCAGCAGTGGAGTCAGGGCCCATGGCTACACCTTC. This encodes CASSGVRAHGYTF.

A note on this clone: No DNA is shown, since the ends of the CDR3 on it are uncertain; the CDR3 is the one TCRdb lists. The V and J genes are TRBV28 and TRBJ1-1; the D call of TRBD1 is as the table states it, not checked on the DNA. The germline gives CDR1 MDHEN, CDR2 SYDVKM. The CDR3 totals 19 residues, both ends included. The CDR3 loop reads CASSLLLWGRKGGNTEAFF.

This chain joins TRBV7-9 and TRBJ1-4; 8 positions match TRBD1. Trimming removed 1 base from V and 8 bases from J; junction bases left unmatched: 12. Germline CDR1 and CDR2: SEHNR and FQNEAQ (reference sequence). The CDR3 is 17 amino acids. CDR3 DNA: TGTGCCAGCAGCTTAGGGACAGGGATGCTACGAGAAGAAAAACTGTTTTTT. Translation: CASSLGTGMLREEKLFF.

The chain links TRBV5-4 to TRBJ1-3; TRBD1 matches 7 bases. Germline loops: CDR1 SGHNT, CDR2 YYREEE (reference sequence). Germline trimming cut 4 bases from V and 4 bases from J; bases unmatched to any gene: 8. The CDR3 is made up of 15 amino acids. DNA for the CDR3: TGTGCCAGCAGCCCAGGGGACAGCGGGGGAAACACCATATATTTT. Protein: CASSPGDSGGNTIYF.

The CDR3 DNA sequence: TGCGCCAGCAGCACTGGACTAGCGGGGGGCCTAGTAGACGAGCAGTACTTC. Encoded protein: CASSTGLAGGLVDEQYF. The V call is TRBV5-1, the J call TRBJ2-7; 14 positions match TRBD2. The CDR3 consists of 17 residues. From germline, CDR1 is SGHRS and CDR2 YFSETQ. Trimming removed 4 bases from V and 5 bases from J; junction bases left unmatched: 11.

The V and J genes are TRBV9 and TRBJ2-4, with 9 bases fitting TRBD1. Germline V lookup: CDR1 SGDLS, CDR2 YYNGEE. The V gene end was trimmed by 0 bases and the J gene end by 2 bases; junction bases not matched to a gene: 18. The length of the CDR3 is 21 residues. The DNA of the CDR3 is TGTGCCAGCAGCGTAGATTCCCGGGACAGGGATTATGTAGGTACCAAAAACATTCAGTACTTC. Translation: CASSVDSRDRDYVGTKNIQYF.

The J gene is TRBJ2-1, the V gene TRBV9; TRBD2 aligns across 7 bases. CDR3 length equals 14 residues. V lost 3 bases, J lost 3 bases, and 3 bases stayed unmatched. Germline V gene lookup returns CDR1 SGDLS and CDR2 YYNGEE. The CDR3 DNA follows: TGTGCCAGCAGCGCTAGCGGAAGCTACAATGAGCAGTTCTTC. Its translation is CASSASGSYNEQFF.

V usage is TRBV9 and J usage is TRBJ2-1; no clear D. The CDR3 runs 13 residues. Trimming removed 1 base from V and 2 bases from J, with 4 bases in between. The germline V gene has CDR1 SGDLS and CDR2 YYNGEE. The CDR3 loop reads CASSVQAYNEQFF. The CDR3 region has the DNA TGTGCCAGCAGCGTACAGGCCTACAATGAGCAGTTCTTC.

This clone was detected only a few times. The chain joins TRBV10-3 to TRBJ1-1, with D unresolved. Germline CDR1 ENHRY, CDR2 SYGVKD. V shed 9 bases and J shed 10 bases, with 15 bases lying between them. This CDR3 spans 11 amino acids. DNA of the CDR3: TGTGCCATGGACCATTCGAGCGGAGCTTTCTTT. It encodes CAMDHSSGAFF.

V gene TRBV27 combines with J gene TRBJ1-5, with D tentatively TRBD1 (6 bases). The CDR3 sequence is 14 residues long. With 7 bases removed from V and 0 bases from J, the gap between germline ends came to 10 bases. The germline CDR1 and CDR2 sequences are MNHEY and SMNVEV (reference sequence). Here the CDR3 reads CASMDSYSNQPQHF. CDR3 nucleotide sequence: TGTGCCAGCATGGACAGTTATAGCAATCAGCCCCAGCATTTT.